What follows are 6 T cell receptor beta chains derived from one specimen sequenced in a study of control samples from healthy donors and cancer patients (dated by TCRdb to about 2020). Library method: the immunoSEQ multiplex PCR assay. TCRdb's version of the immuneACCESS table is confined to in-frame rearrangements and falls short of the full clone set. An unresolved V gene accounts for under half of the shortfall where checked; the remainder is of unknown origin. Across this sample there are about 160,000 clones, with over 90% seen only once. Approximately 0.97% of the sample belongs to the ten largest clones. The source material was blood. Every receptor here comes from a woman aged 30 to 39 in good health.

This clone has only one observation. This chain connects TRBV2 to TRBJ1-3; TRBD1 agrees at 9 bases. V shed 8 bases, J shed 4 bases, and the junction held 9 bases outside the gene matches. This CDR3 has 15 amino acids. The germline V gene encodes CDR1 SNHLY and CDR2 FYNNEI. This CDR3 is CASGWDRAAGNTIYF. The CDR3 coding sequence is TGTGCCAGCGGGTGGGACAGGGCCGCGGGAAACACCATATATTTT.

The V gene is TRBV4-2, the J gene TRBJ2-1, with TRBD2 as a possible D gene (5 bases). The CDR3 contains 17 residues. Looked up from germline, CDR1 is LGHNA and CDR2 is YNFKEQ. Trimming cost V 1 base and J 7 bases, with 20 bases left between them. CDR3: CASSQAPGLIDGNEQFF. In DNA form, the CDR3 reads TGTGCCAGCAGCCAAGCCCCCGGACTTATCGACGGGAATGAGCAGTTCTTC.

The chain links TRBV28 to TRBJ2-7; a weak D match, TRBD2 (6 bases). Germline V gene data show CDR1 as MDHEN and CDR2 as SYDVKM. V lost 5 bases to trimming and J lost 3 bases, with 11 bases between them. This CDR3 is built from 13 residues. The chain's CDR3 is CASSPRSGYEQYF. In DNA, the CDR3 is TGTGCCAGCAGTCCCCGTAGCGGCTACGAGCAGTACTTC. The full variable domain, with the rest looked up from reference TRBV28 and TRBJ2-7, is DVKVTQSSRYLVKRTGEKVFLECVQDMDHENMFWYRQDPGLGLRLIYFSYDVKMKEKGDIPEGYSVSREKKERFSLILESASTNQTSMYLCASSPRSGYEQYFGPGTRLTVT.

The V and J genes are TRBV11-3 and TRBJ2-1; TRBD2 matches 11 bases. The CDR3 has 15 amino acids. CDR1 and CDR2 from the germline V gene are SGHNT and YENEEA. Germline trimming cut 0 bases from V and 9 bases from J; bases unmatched to any gene: 4. The CDR3 loop reads CASSLDASGGREQFF. The CDR3, as DNA: TGTGCCAGCAGCTTAGATGCTAGCGGGGGGCGTGAGCAGTTCTTC.

The chain couples TRBV28 to TRBJ1-2; D perhaps matches TRBD1 (6 bases). Deletions cut 1 base from V and 4 bases from J, with 13 bases between. CDR1 and CDR2 (germline): MDHEN, SYDVKM. This CDR3 is 15 amino acids long. CDR3 region: CASSLLQGGLYGYTF. For the CDR3, the DNA is TGTGCCAGCAGTTTATTACAGGGAGGACTCTATGGCTACACCTTC.

V gene TRBV11-2 combines with J gene TRBJ1-1; no reliable D call. CDR3 length equals 13 residues. The germline CDR1 and CDR2 sequences are SGHAT and FQNNGV. Trimming shortened V by 11 bases and J by 0 bases, and 13 bases separated the two germline ends. CDR3 residues: CAAERLLNTEAFF. The CDR3 nucleotides read TGTGCCGCCGAGCGCTTACTGAACACTGAAGCTTTCTTT.